The sequence of this T cell receptor beta chain was determined in a study of T cells in Graves' hyperthyroidism and ophthalmopathy. TCR beta CDR3 regions were amplified from RNA. The HTBI primer set drove a first-round RT-PCR of the TCR CDR3. MiXCR, applied by TCRdb to the multiplex PCR reads, yields one record per CDR3 protein. Among nearly 600,000 distinct CDR3 sequences listed, 11% to 15% were seen once. Uncontrolled infection, other autoimmune disease, pregnancy and lactation each barred patients from inclusion. In its sample, this clonotype was seen once. This clone may be a read error of a much larger clone one base away. The CDR3 is 15 residues long. CDR1 MNHEY and CDR2 SMNVEV come from the germline V gene (reference sequence).

The TCR originated in a woman between 18 and 29 years old with Graves' ophthalmopathy. This chain joins TRBV27 and TRBJ2-1, with 8 bases identical to TRBD2. Sequencing was done on a sample of blood. CDR3 sequence reads: CASTAAGGSYNEQLF. The CDR3 nucleotides are TGTGCCAGCACGGCGGCGGGAGGATCCTACAATGAGCAGCTCTTC.